The T cell receptor (beta chain) described here comes from a study of CD8+ T cells in alopecia areata. As the sequencing template, cDNA was produced by extracting RNA and reverse transcribing it. Sequenced by immunoSEQ multiplex PCR; TCRdb stores in-frame clones only, minus some. The data show more than 100,000 clones, around 60% seen once. Broader study findings: Sequencing of scalp samples also captures resident alphabeta T cells of normal skin. Patients showed less clear TCR sequence sharing than mice, possibly partly because of HLA diversity.

This clone was recorded a few times. Its target is not known. The sequence came from a human donor in good health. Material for sequencing was CD4+ T cells sorted from blood.

CDR3 residues: CAWGQSYNSPLHF. The CDR3 DNA follows: TGTGCCTGGGGACAGTCATATAATTCACCCCTCCACTTT. The chain carries TRBV30 and TRBJ1-6; D possibly corresponds to TRBD1 (6 bases). Germline V CDR1 and CDR2: GTSNPN, SVGIG (reference sequence). V lost 5 bases and J lost 4, with 9 bases in between. This CDR3 has 13 residues.